This T cell receptor (beta chain) is drawn from a study of T cell changes during pregnancy in multiple sclerosis. The method was immunoSEQ multiplex PCR; TCRdb's version includes in-frame clones alone and lacks a portion of them. Counted here are 100,000 or so clones, approximately 91% occurring once; the ten biggest clones make up around 3%. Unmatched junction bases numbered 7, after V lost 3 bases and J lost 3 bases. The V gene's germline CDR1 is LNHDA and CDR2 SQIVND (reference sequence). This CDR3 is built from 15 residues. The TCR was taken from a female donor with multiple sclerosis, enrolled in a pregnancy study. The chain couples TRBV19 to TRBJ2-7; 8 bases are shared with TRBD2. Here the sequenced sample was peripheral blood, taken in the second trimester of pregnancy. The CDR3 bases are TGTGCCAGTAGTATGGCGGGAGGTTCCATCTACGAGCAGTACTTC. Amino acid sequence: CASSMAGGSIYEQYF.